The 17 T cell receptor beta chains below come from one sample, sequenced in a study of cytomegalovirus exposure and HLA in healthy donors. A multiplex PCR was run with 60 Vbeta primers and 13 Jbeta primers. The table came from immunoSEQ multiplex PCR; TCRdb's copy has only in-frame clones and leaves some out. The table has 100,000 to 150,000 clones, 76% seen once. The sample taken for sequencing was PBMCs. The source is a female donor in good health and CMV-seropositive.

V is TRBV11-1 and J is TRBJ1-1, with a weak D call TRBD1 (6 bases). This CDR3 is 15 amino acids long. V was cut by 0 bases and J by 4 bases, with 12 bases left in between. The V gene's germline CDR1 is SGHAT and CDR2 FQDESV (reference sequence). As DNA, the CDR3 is TGTGCCAGCAGCTTAGCCCCAGGGGCAGGCACTGAAGCTTTCTTT. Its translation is CASSLAPGAGTEAFF.

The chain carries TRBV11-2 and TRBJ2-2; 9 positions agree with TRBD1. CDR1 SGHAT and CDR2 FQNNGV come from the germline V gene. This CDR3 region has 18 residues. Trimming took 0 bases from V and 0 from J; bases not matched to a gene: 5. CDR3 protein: CASSLDPGQGSNTGELFF. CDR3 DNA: TGTGCCAGCAGCTTAGACCCGGGACAGGGCTCGAACACCGGGGAGCTGTTTTTT.

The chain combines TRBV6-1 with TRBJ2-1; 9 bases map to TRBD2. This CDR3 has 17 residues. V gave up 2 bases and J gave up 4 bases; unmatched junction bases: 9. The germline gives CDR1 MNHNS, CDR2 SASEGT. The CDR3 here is CASSERLAAGAYNEQFF. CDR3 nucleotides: TGTGCCAGCAGTGAACGACTAGCGGCTGGCGCATACAATGAGCAGTTCTTC.

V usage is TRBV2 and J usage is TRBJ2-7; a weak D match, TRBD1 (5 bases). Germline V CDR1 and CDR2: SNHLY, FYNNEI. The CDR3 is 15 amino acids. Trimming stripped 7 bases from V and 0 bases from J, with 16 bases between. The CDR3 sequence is CASNRMGRSSYEQYF. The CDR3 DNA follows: TGTGCCAGCAATCGAATGGGGCGAAGCTCCTACGAGCAGTACTTC.

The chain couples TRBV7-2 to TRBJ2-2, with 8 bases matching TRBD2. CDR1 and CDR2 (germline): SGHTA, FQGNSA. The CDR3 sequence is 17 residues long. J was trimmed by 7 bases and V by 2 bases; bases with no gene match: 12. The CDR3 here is CASSLIPQREPGGELFF. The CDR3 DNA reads TGTGCCAGCAGCTTAATCCCCCAGCGGGAGCCCGGCGGGGAGCTGTTTTTT.

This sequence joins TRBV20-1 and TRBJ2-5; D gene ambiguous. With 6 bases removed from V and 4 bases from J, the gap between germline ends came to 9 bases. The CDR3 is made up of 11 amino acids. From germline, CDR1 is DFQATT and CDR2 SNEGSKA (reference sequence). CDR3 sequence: CSANHGETQYF. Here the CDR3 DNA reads TGCAGTGCCAACCACGGAGAGACCCAGTACTTC.

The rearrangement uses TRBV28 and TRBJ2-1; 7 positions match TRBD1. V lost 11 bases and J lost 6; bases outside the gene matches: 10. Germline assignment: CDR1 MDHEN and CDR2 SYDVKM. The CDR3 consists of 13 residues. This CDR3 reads CALRGKGLNEQFF. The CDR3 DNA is TGTGCCCTCAGGGGGAAGGGCCTCAATGAGCAGTTCTTC.

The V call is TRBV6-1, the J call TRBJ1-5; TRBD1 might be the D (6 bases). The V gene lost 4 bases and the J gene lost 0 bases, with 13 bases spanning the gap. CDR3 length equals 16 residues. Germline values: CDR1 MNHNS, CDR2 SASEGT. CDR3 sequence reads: CASSAETGLSNQPQHF. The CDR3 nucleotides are TGTGCCAGCAGTGCTGAGACAGGACTTAGCAATCAGCCCCAGCATTTT.

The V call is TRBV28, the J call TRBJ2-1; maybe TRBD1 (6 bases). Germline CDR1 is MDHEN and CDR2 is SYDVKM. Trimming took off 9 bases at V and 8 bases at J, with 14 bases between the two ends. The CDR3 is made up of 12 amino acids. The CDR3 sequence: CASESRGDEQFF. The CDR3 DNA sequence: TGTGCCAGTGAGTCCAGGGGTGATGAGCAGTTCTTC.

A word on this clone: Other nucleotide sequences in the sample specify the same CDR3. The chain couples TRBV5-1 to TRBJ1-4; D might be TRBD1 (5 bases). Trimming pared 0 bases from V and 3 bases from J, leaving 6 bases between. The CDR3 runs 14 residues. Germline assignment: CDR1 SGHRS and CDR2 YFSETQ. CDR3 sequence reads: CASSLGGANEKLFF. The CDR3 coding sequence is TGCGCCAGCAGCTTGGGGGGGGCTAATGAAAAACTGTTTTTT.

CDR3 nucleotides: TGTGCCAGCAGTGAAGGCCCCGGGACAGGCTATGGCTACACCTTC. Protein: CASSEGPGTGYGYTF. The V gene is TRBV2, the J gene TRBJ1-2, with 8 bases matching TRBD1. J was trimmed by 4 bases and V by 1 base; bases with no gene match: 5. Per germline, CDR1 SNHLY and CDR2 FYNNEI. CDR3 length: 15 residues.

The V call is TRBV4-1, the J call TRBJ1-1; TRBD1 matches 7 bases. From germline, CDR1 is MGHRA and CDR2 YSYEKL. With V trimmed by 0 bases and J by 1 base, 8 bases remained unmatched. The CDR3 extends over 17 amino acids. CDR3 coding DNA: TGCGCCAGCAGCCAAGAATGGCTCCGGGACAGGAACACTGAAGCTTTCTTT. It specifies CASSQEWLRDRNTEAFF.

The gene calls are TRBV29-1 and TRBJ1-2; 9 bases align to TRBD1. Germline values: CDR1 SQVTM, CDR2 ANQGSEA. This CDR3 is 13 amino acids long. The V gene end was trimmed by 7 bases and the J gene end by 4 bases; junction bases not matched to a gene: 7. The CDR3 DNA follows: TGCAGCGCCCACAGGGGACAGGGCTATGGCTACACCTTC. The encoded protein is CSAHRGQGYGYTF.

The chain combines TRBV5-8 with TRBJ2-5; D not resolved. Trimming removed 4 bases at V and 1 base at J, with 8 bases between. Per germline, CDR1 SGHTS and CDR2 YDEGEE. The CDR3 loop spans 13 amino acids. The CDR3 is CASSVGLQETQYF. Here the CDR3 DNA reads TGTGCCAGCAGCGTCGGTCTCCAAGAGACCCAGTACTTC.

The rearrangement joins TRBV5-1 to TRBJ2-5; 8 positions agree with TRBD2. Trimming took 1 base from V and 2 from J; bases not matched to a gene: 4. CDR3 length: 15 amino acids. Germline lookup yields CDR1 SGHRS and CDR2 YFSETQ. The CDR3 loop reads CASSLLAGLQETQYF. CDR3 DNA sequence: TGCGCCAGCAGCTTGCTAGCGGGCCTTCAAGAGACCCAGTACTTC.

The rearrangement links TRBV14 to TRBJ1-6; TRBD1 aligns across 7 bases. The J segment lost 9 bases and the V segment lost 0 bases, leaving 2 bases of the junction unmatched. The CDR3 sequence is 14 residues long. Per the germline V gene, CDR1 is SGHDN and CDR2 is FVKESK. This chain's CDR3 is CASSQDHRGSPLHF. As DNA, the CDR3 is TGTGCCAGCAGCCAAGATCACAGGGGTTCACCCCTCCACTTT.

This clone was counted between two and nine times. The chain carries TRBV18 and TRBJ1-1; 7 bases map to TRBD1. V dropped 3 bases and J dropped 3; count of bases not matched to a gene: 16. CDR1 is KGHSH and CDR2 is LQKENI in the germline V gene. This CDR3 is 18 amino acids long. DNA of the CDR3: TGTGCCAGCTCACCTCCCCAGGGGGAGTCAAGCGAGTACACTGAAGCTTTCTTT. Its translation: CASSPPQGESSEYTEAFF.